Following are 20 T cell receptor beta chains from one sample sequenced in a study of blood T cells in healthy people across ages. A J-beta primer mix and a sample-barcoded 5' primer were used in a second PCR of about 7 to 12 cycles. TCRdb independently ran MiXCR on the 5' RACE reads; one entry per CDR3 protein. The profile shows about 640,000 distinct CDR3 sequences, approximately 59% of them singletons. The source material was blood. All receptors derive from a man aged 55 to 69 in good health.

This chain connects TRBV6-1 to TRBJ1-2; D gene unclear. The V gene lost 4 bases and the J gene lost 2 bases, with 14 bases spanning the gap. Germline values: CDR1 MNHNS, CDR2 SASEGT. The CDR3 has 15 amino acids. The DNA of the CDR3 is TGTGCCAGCAGTGTTGATAGGGTATCGAACTATGGCTACACCTTC. It translates to CASSVDRVSNYGYTF.

The sample holds many counts of this clonotype. The V gene is TRBV28, the J gene TRBJ1-6; D is ambiguous. The CDR3 is 13 residues long. Germline V CDR1 and CDR2: MDHEN, SYDVKM. The germline V and J ends were trimmed by 5 bases and 4 bases, with 6 bases remaining between them. CDR3 sequence reads: CASSLPYNSPLHF. DNA for the CDR3: TGTGCCAGCAGTCTCCCGTATAATTCACCCCTCCACTTT. The full variable domain, with the rest looked up from reference TRBV28 and TRBJ1-6, is DVKVTQSSRYLVKRTGEKVFLECVQDMDHENMFWYRQDPGLGLRLIYFSYDVKMKEKGDIPEGYSVSREKKERFSLILESASTNQTSMYLCASSLPYNSPLHFGNGTRLTVT.

This chain connects TRBV6-5 to TRBJ1-1; D call uncertain. The CDR3 spans 13 residues. Germline CDR1 is MNHEY and CDR2 is SVGAGI. Deletions cut 6 bases from V and 6 bases from J, with 14 bases between. The chain's CDR3 is CASSPGVLAEAFF. CDR3 DNA: TGTGCCAGCAGCCCCGGGGTACTCGCTGAAGCTTTCTTT.

V usage is TRBV10-3 and J usage is TRBJ1-1; D possibly corresponds to TRBD1 (6 bases). V shed 5 bases and J shed 4 bases, with 17 bases lying between them. The CDR3 loop spans 15 amino acids. From germline, CDR1 is ENHRY and CDR2 SYGVKD. CDR3 protein: CAISPDPGVGTEAFF. The CDR3 region has the DNA TGTGCCATCAGTCCAGACCCAGGGGTCGGCACTGAAGCTTTCTTT.

This clonotype was detected only a few times. The chain has TRBV12-3 or TRBV12-4 and TRBJ1-1; 9 bases fit TRBD1. V lost 6 bases and J lost 0; bases outside the gene matches: 2. The CDR3 is 14 residues long. This CDR3 reads CASSRTGVNTEAFF. The CDR3 nucleotides read TGTGCCAGCAGCAGGACAGGGGTGAACACTGAAGCTTTCTTT.

The chain uses TRBV29-1 and TRBJ2-3; 10 bases agree with TRBD2. V trimming: 6 bases; J trimming: 6 bases; junction bases outside the gene matches: 6. The CDR3 contains 13 residues. The V gene's germline CDR1 is SQVTM and CDR2 ANQGSEA. In DNA, the CDR3 is TGCAGCGTAACCGGGACTAGCGAGGATACGCAGTATTTT. Residues: CSVTGTSEDTQYF.

This clonotype has just a few counts. The chain links TRBV29-1 to TRBJ2-3, with D unresolved. The ends were cut back, 6 bases at V and 5 bases at J, with 12 bases in the middle. This CDR3 region has 12 residues. CDR1 and CDR2 (germline): SQVTM, ANQGSEA. The CDR3 DNA reads as TGCAGCGTCGACCAAAGTGGAGATACGCAGTATTTT. Translating gives CSVDQSGDTQYF.

This chain uses TRBV9 with TRBJ2-3, with 8 positions matching TRBD2. Looked up from germline, CDR1 is SGDLS and CDR2 is YYNGEE. The trim removed 6 bases at V and 0 bases at J, leaving 6 bases unmatched. CDR3 size: 15 residues. CDR3 DNA: TGTGCCAGCACCTTTAGCGGGGCTAGCACAGATACGCAGTATTTT. Translation gives CASTFSGASTDTQYF.

At least ten counts were recorded for this clonotype. The chain carries TRBV28 and TRBJ2-7, with D tentatively TRBD2 (5 bases). Germline CDR1 MDHEN, CDR2 SYDVKM. The CDR3 loop spans 13 amino acids. The V end lost 5 bases, the J end lost 3 bases, and 11 bases lay between the germline ends. The CDR3 DNA follows: TGTGCCAGCAGTGTAGGACTCCACTACGAGCAGTACTTC. Residues: CASSVGLHYEQYF.

The rearrangement joins TRBV11-2 to TRBJ2-7; D remains ambiguous. The V end was cut by 6 bases, the J end by 6 bases, with 12 bases between. Germline loops: CDR1 SGHAT, CDR2 FQNNGV. The CDR3 extends over 12 amino acids. CDR3 loop: CASSIGLGEQYF. The CDR3 nucleotides are TGTGCCAGCAGTATAGGGCTGGGCGAGCAGTACTTC. Full variable domain (rest looked up from reference TRBV11-2 and TRBJ2-7): EAGVAQSPRYKIIEKRQSVAFWCNPISGHATLYWYQQILGQGPKLLIQFQNNGVVDDSQLPKDRFSAERLKGVDSTLKIQPAKLEDSAVYLCASSIGLGEQYFGPGTRLTVT.

The chain carries TRBV29-1 and TRBJ1-1; 7 positions agree with TRBD1. The germline V gene has CDR1 SQVTM and CDR2 ANQGSEA. CDR3 size: 14 residues. The V gene end was trimmed by 6 bases and the J gene end by 11 bases; junction bases not matched to a gene: 18. This CDR3 is CSVVYTGAGTKAFF. The DNA for the CDR3 is TGCAGCGTCGTCTATACAGGGGCCGGAACCAAGGCTTTCTTT.

This sequence joins TRBV6-5 and TRBJ2-3; no clear D gene. CDR1 MNHEY and CDR2 SVGAGI come from the germline V gene. The V gene lost 0 bases and the J gene lost 4 bases, with 11 bases spanning the gap. This CDR3 has 15 amino acids. In nucleotides, the CDR3 is TGTGCCAGCAGTTACTCGGGCCGTAGGGCAGATACGCAGTATTTT. It specifies CASSYSGRRADTQYF.

This sequence joins TRBV10-3 and TRBJ2-4, with a weak D call TRBD2 (6 bases). The CDR3 is 14 residues long. V lost 4 bases and J lost 0, with 7 bases in between. The germline CDR1 and CDR2 sequences are ENHRY and SYGVKD. CDR3 in DNA: TGTGCCATCAGTGGGGGACTAGCCAAAAACATTCAGTACTTC. This encodes CAISGGLAKNIQYF.

The chain recombines TRBV29-1 with TRBJ2-7; a weak D match, TRBD1 (5 bases). The J call may be in error: the DNA end matches TRBJ2-4 better. The CDR3 is 13 amino acids. Germline V gene lookup returns CDR1 SQVTM and CDR2 ANQGSEA. The CDR3 spells CSATREWENIQYF. For the CDR3, the DNA is TGCAGCGCTACCAGGGAATGGGAAAACATTCAGTACTTC.

The CDR3 loop is CASSLRGAPNPGNVLTF. The DNA for the CDR3 is TGTGCCAGCAGCTTAAGGGGGGCCCCAAACCCGGGCAACGTCCTGACTTTC. The rearrangement links TRBV7-2 to TRBJ2-6; D may correspond to TRBD1 or TRBD2 (6 bases each). Looked up from germline, CDR1 is SGHTA and CDR2 is FQGNSA. The CDR3 extends over 17 amino acids. With 2 bases removed from V and 9 bases from J, the gap between germline ends came to 20 bases. The variable domain in full, with the rest retrieved from reference TRBV7-2 and TRBJ2-6, is GAGVSQSPSNKVTEKGKDVELRCDPISGHTALYWYRQSLGQGLEFLIYFQGNSAPDKSGLPSDRFSAERTGGSVSTLTIQRTQQEDSAVYLCASSLRGAPNPGNVLTFGAGSRLTVL.

In this sample, this clonotype turned up once. The chain has TRBV5-5 and TRBJ2-1; TRBD1 agrees at 12 bases. In germline, CDR1 is SGHKS, CDR2 YYEKEE (reference sequence). This CDR3 is 16 amino acids long. J was trimmed by 7 bases and V by 1 base; bases with no gene match: 6. The CDR3: CASSLRGTGGTNEQFF. The CDR3 region has the DNA TGTGCCAGCAGCTTGAGAGGGACAGGGGGCACGAATGAGCAGTTCTTC. Looking up the rest from reference TRBV5-5 and TRBJ2-1 gives the full variable domain: DAGVTQSPTHLIKTRGQQVTLRCSPISGHKSVSWYQQVLGQGPQFIFQYYEKEERGRGNFPDRFSARQFPNYSSELNVNALLLGDSALYLCASSLRGTGGTNEQFFGPGTRLTVL.

This chain joins TRBV20-1 and TRBJ1-4; D unresolved. The V end was cut by 0 bases, the J end by 7 bases, with 9 bases between. In germline, CDR1 is DFQATT, CDR2 SNEGSKA (reference sequence). The CDR3 length is 13 residues. The CDR3 region has the DNA TGCAGTGCTAGAGATTATCGGGTTGAAAAACTGTTTTTT. It codes for CSARDYRVEKLFF.

This clonotype showed up just a few times. J is TRBJ2-7 and V is TRBV24-1; no clear D. The end of the DNA is better explained by TRBJ2-5, so the J call may be wrong. Germline V gene data show CDR1 as KGHDR and CDR2 as SFDVKD. The CDR3 runs 13 residues. CDR3 nucleotides: TGTGCCACCAGTGATTTGCTGGGGGAGACCCAGTACTTC. This codes for CATSDLLGETQYF.

This chain links TRBV18 with TRBJ1-4; the D gene is possibly TRBD1 (6 bases). The CDR3 is 15 amino acids. Trimming took off 3 bases at V and 5 bases at J, with 13 bases between the two ends. The V gene's germline CDR1 is KGHSH and CDR2 LQKENI. For the CDR3, the DNA is TGTGCCAGCTCACCCACAGGGATTTGGAATGAAAAACTGTTTTTT. Translated, it gives CASSPTGIWNEKLFF. The full variable domain, completed using reference TRBV18 and TRBJ1-4, is NAGVMQNPRHLVRRRGQEARLRCSPMKGHSHVYWYRQLPEEGLKFMVYLQKENIIDESGMPKERFSAEFPKEGPSILRIQQVVRGDSAAYFCASSPTGIWNEKLFFGSGTQLSVL.

The chain uses TRBV10-3 and TRBJ2-6; D is perhaps TRBD1 or TRBD2 (5 bases each). With 10 bases removed from V and 0 bases from J, the gap between germline ends came to 13 bases. This CDR3 is 15 amino acids long. The germline gives CDR1 ENHRY, CDR2 SYGVKD. The CDR3 DNA sequence: TGTGCCACCCGGGGCAACCTCTCTGGGGCCAACGTCCTGACTTTC. Translation gives CATRGNLSGANVLTF.